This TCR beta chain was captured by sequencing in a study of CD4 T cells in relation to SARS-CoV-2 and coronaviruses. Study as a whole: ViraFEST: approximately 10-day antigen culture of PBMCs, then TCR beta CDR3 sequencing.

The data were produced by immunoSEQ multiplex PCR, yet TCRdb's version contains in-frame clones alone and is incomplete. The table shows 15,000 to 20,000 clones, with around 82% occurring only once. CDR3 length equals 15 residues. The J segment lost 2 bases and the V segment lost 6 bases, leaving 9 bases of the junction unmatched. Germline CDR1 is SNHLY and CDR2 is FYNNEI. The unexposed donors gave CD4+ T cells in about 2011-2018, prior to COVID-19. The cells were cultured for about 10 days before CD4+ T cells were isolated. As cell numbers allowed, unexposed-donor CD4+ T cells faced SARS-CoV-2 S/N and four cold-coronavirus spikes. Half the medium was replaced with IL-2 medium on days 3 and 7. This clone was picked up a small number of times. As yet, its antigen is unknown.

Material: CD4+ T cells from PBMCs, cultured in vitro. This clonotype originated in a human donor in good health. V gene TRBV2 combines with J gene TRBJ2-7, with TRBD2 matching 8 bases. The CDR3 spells CASRRTISGAYEQYF. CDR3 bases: TGTGCCAGCAGGCGAACGATTAGCGGGGCCTACGAGCAGTACTTC.